The sequence of this TCR beta chain was determined in a study of vaccination and CD4 T cells after COVID-19. For the study at large: Convalescent patients had positive nasal swab PCR results for SARS-CoV-2. Disease was mild in about nine and severe in one. Broader study findings: Convalescent patients were relatively few, and early post-infection timepoints were missing.

This clonotype was counted a single time. As yet, its antigen is unknown. An Oncomine TCR Beta short-read assay was used to sequence the DNA from cultured CD4+ T cells. TCRdb called the PCR reads again in MiXCR, with one record for every CDR3 protein. Altogether 14,000 or so distinct CDR3 sequences are present, about 24% being singletons, with the ten largest covering 15% to 20%. The treatment here: roughly 11-day PBMC culture with coronavirus spike peptide pools or control peptides (ViraFEST assay). Trimming took 6 bases from V and 0 from J, leaving 9 bases between them. CDR1 and CDR2 (germline): MGHDK, SYGVNS. The CDR3 totals 14 residues.

The sample here was CD4+ T cells from blood, cultured in vitro, taken after SARS-CoV-2 vaccination. The V and J genes are TRBV25-1 and TRBJ1-3; D unresolved. The TCR originated in a human donor who had recovered from COVID-19. CDR3 sequence reads: CASRDTYSGNTIYF. The CDR3 bases are TGTGCCAGCAGAGACACCTACTCTGGAAACACCATATATTTT.